This T cell receptor beta chain is from a study of cytomegalovirus exposure and HLA in healthy donors (dated by TCRdb to 2017 to 2019). Notes on the research overall: According to an earlier analysis of 587 of the donors, about 179 million T cells yielded 95 million to 140 million unique TCR beta sequences and more than 250 Gb of sequence data. Around 320 gigabases of sequencing data and approximately 93 million unique TCR sequences were included in an early release covering under 650 HLA-typed donors. Of the roughly 400 genotyped donors, approximately 80% fell in the genetic ancestry cluster associated with self-reported Caucasian donors. The study was designed to test whether signatures of past pathogen exposure could be identified by cataloging public T cell receptors. The study profiled the T cell repertoires of hundreds of subjects by immunosequencing and related them to cytomegalovirus serostatus. In addition to the first cohort of roughly 700 subjects, a separate validation cohort of 120 different subjects was used. High-throughput TCR immunosequencing, statistical association of individual TCRs with disease status, and machine learning were combined to predict cytomegalovirus infection status. A later analysis re-examined previously published TCR beta repertoires from more than 650 donors and added high-resolution HLA genotyping to investigate patterns of TCR occurrence. In the later analysis, no new phenotypic data were used to find candidate immune exposures; instead, reliance was placed on TCR beta sequences and their occurrence across donors. To decide whether each TCR beta V gene segment behaved as functional or pseudogenic, an earlier analysis of approximately 590 of the donors relied on high-throughput TCR beta sequencing. Alongside the repertoire data, information on donor age, sex, ethnicity and CMV serostatus was compiled. A later genetic analysis used genome-wide SNP genotypes for about 65% of the roughly 670 donors, treating that subset as a discovery cohort. All discovery cohort repertoires had been generated on a single sequencing platform. Both class I and class II loci were covered by HLA typing, at four-digit resolution. The number of donors typed differed by locus, with about 629-640 for A, B, C, DRB1 and DQB1, about 500 for DQA1, about 610 for DPA1, and under 490 for DPB1. Because of strong linkage in the cohort, four or five DR-DQ haplotypes were treated as single units for association and clustering. Across some 400 genotyped donors of the cohort, an average of about 250,000 unique TCR beta nucleotide sequences per donor were sequenced, and roughly 17% of those sequences were non-productive. Findings and caveats that apply to the study as a whole: A further reported finding was that TCR beta sequences accurately predicted the HLA-A and HLA-B alleles for most subjects in the first cohort. The classifier was reported to diagnose cytomegalovirus status with high specificity and sensitivity in both the original cohort and the validation cohort. Some IMGT-functional V segments, including TRBV6-2 and TRBV6-3, could not be told apart with the 87-base-pair reads, so those segments were excluded. In a later analysis, HLA-associated TCR beta chains showed more clonal expansion and lower generation probabilities than non-associated chains that were equally common. For the cohort, immune exposure information was limited to CMV serostatus. Linkage disequilibrium might explain the correlated functional status among segregating V segments, but an unknown experimental factor could not be excluded. The cohort was sequenced for TCR beta chains only, and without alpha or paired-chain data the features that could be detected were limited. In a later genetic analysis, fewer N-insertions in productive TCRs were reported among donors in an Asian-associated ancestry cluster than the approximately 710-donor mean. V-gene and J-gene trimming of TCR beta chains was associated with a missense DCLRE1C variant in a later genetic analysis, and the association was replicated in an independent cohort. Because some donors lacked HLA typing at each locus, the association tests relied only on the typed subset. Three of the identified cytomegalovirus-associated TCR beta chains were confirmed in vitro to be specific for cytomegalovirus antigens. Assigning TCR associations to individual alleles was difficult when HLA alleles, especially DR and DQ, strongly co-occurred. According to a later analysis, TCR association rates differed among HLA loci, with DRB1 alleles showing the most associated TCRs and HLA-C alleles showing the fewest. According to a later analysis, most CMV-associated TCR beta chains appeared to be HLA-restricted, and the HLA associations seemed to be driven largely by CMV exposure. A cluster of highly shared sequence variants was judged likely to represent a technical artifact of the sequencing pipeline. Across donors, most TCR sequences were observed very rarely, whereas some public TCRs were present in many individuals. A later analysis reported that several top co-occurrence clusters appeared linked to parvovirus B19, influenza, CMV and Epstein-Barr virus. The authors suggested that the approach could potentially be extended to other disease states and immunological phenotypes. Broadly in line with IMGT annotations, most TCR beta V segments showed up in productive rearrangements about 90% or about 30% of the time in an earlier analysis of some 590 of the donors. In the study, around 160 TCR beta chains were listed as associated with cytomegalovirus. Presence/absence analyses assumed roughly uniform sequencing depth across donors, an assumption that may not hold. Specific HLA alleles were associated with 15,000 to 20,000 TCR beta sequences at a false discovery rate of 0.05 in a later analysis. The earlier analysis of around 600 of the donors excluded over 15 rarely observed V segments, including chromosome 9 orphons, because counts were too low.

The cohort consisted of 600 to 700 healthy bone marrow donors. All cohort members were sampled while nominally healthy, although unrecorded immune exposures were likely present. The donor was CMV seropositive and was included in the group of 270 or so seropositive cohort members. A peripheral blood sample was collected from each donor, and TCR beta sequencing was performed on peripheral blood mononuclear cells. Genomic DNA extraction from the blood cell samples was performed with the Qiagen DNeasy Blood Extraction Kit. The library came from the immunoSEQ multiplex PCR assay. The multiplex PCR relied on a mix of 60 forward primers for TCR Vbeta segments and 13 reverse primers for TCR Jbeta segments. A multiplex PCR assay on genomic DNA amplified the CDR3 region of rearranged TCR beta genes. Amplified TCR beta libraries were sequenced as 87-base-pair reads on the Illumina HiSeq System. Per the authors' processing: A later analysis tallied around 82 million unique TCR beta chains across the 666 repertoires, and approximately 12 million of those chains were shared by two or more donors. A nearest-neighbor algorithm error-corrected the raw reads and collapsed the reads into unique sequences, merging closely related sequences to remove PCR and sequencing errors. To assign V, D and J gene segments, CDR3 sequences were aligned to IMGT reference sequences. For a sequence to be retained, at least a six-nucleotide match to both a V gene segment and a J gene segment was required. Rearrangements were called productive when the CDR3 lacked stop codons and stayed in frame with V and J; all others were non-productive. Following IMGT convention, CDR3 was defined as the stretch from the second conserved V-encoded cysteine to the conserved J-encoded phenylalanine. In an earlier analysis of more than 550 of the donors, sequences lacking an unambiguous match to a single V gene segment were excluded. An earlier analysis of several hundred of the donors called V segments functional above 56.7% productive rearrangements and segregating when the between-donor standard deviation exceeded 5%. A statistical classification framework was developed to diagnose cytomegalovirus status using the catalog of TCR beta chain sequences. In a later analysis, TCR nucleotide sequences were compared against IMGT/GENE-DB human TR gene sequences so that V and J genes could be assigned. Using the TCRdist pipeline, a later analysis assigned CDR3 sequences along with most-parsimonious VDJ recombination scenarios. In a later analysis, each TCR beta chain was defined by its CDR3 amino acid sequence together with its V-gene family, and reads without a unique V-gene family were excluded. In a later analysis, approximately 640 highly shared, low-generation-probability nucleotide sequences were removed to address suspected cross-contamination and a sequencing artifact. A later analysis calculated a clonal expansion index for each public chain from normalized within-repertoire ranks of inferred template counts. A later analysis computed generation probabilities with a VDJ recombination model fitted to out-of-frame rearrangements, and checked the results against IGoR. A later analysis scored TCR-TCR, TCR-HLA and TCR-CMV co-occurrence with hypergeometric tests, applying a repertoire-size bias correction to TCR pairs. To estimate false discovery rates, a later analysis permuted the HLA or CMV assignments 20 times. In a later analysis, co-occurring TCRs were grouped using DBSCAN, and TCRdist sequence similarity was added for clustering within HLA-allele-positive subsets. For co-occurrence clustering, repertoires with fewer than 30,000 or more than 120,000 public chains were excluded, along with four to six repertoires with anomalous nucleotide sharing. Imported from immuneACCESS, the table was reduced by TCRdb to in-frame sequences with V and J called. These copies leave out some clones; in studies compared against another copy, an unresolved V gene accounts for under half, and the cause of the remainder is not known. V and J calls and clone size are as listed in that table; D and trimming were resolved from the DNA. Recorded for this sample are under 60,000 clones; approximately 80% of them occurred a single time. Approximately 3.5% of the sample goes to the ten largest clones.

CDR1 is given as SNHLY and CDR2 as FYNNEI, both from the germline V gene. From its cysteine to its phenylalanine, the CDR3 spans 18 amino acids. Here the CDR3 DNA is all that survives: 54 bases in frame from base 1. V loses 3 bases, J loses 7 bases, and the germline ends lie 25 bases apart. Turning to this clone: Its antigen has not been determined. Base qualities are missing; no much larger clone stands one base away.

The V gene is TRBV2 and the J gene is TRBJ1-5, with no confidently assigned D gene. The sequence was collected from a woman in her forties in good health and CMV-seropositive. Source material: PBMCs. The DNA is as follows: TGTGCCAGCAGTGAGTTTAAAGGAGGAGGTCAGACGAGGCAGCCCCAGCATTTT. Translated, it reads CASSEFKGGGQTRQPQHF.